This record looks at one TCR beta chain sequence and its context. This clonotype appeared once. Its antigen is not yet known. Base qualities are missing; no much larger clone stands one base away. Evidence from a single read is weak. The germline V and J ends show losses of 6 bases and 10 bases respectively, and no gene match explains 6 bases of the junction. Via the germline V gene, CDR1 is SNHLY and CDR2 FYNNEI. The CDR3 measures 13 amino acids from cysteine to phenylalanine. CDR3 DNA is the only sequence kept; it has 39 bases, read in frame from the first base. These data come from a study of Graves' ophthalmopathy and Graves' hyperthyroidism (dated by TCRdb to 2016 to 2018). For context, the study as a whole: Peripheral blood was collected at initial diagnosis, before any treatment. A discovery set of 95 to 100 patients (43 ophthalmopathy, fewer than 60 stable hyperthyroidism) was enrolled to explore V-J signatures distinguishing ophthalmopathy from hyperthyroidism. An independent validation cohort was composed of some 18 hyperthyroidism patients and around 15 patients who later progressed from hyperthyroidism to ophthalmopathy. Following sample collection, hyperthyroidism patients were given methimazole at a starting dose of 30 mg daily, and ophthalmopathy patients were given high-dose intravenous methylprednisolone. In roughly 6 hyperthyroidism patients, T-cell repertoires of thyroid tissue and blood were compared. The 100 discovery patients were randomly split 7:3 into training and test sets. In total, over 130 blood samples were TCR-sequenced: some 40 ophthalmopathy, 75 hyperthyroidism and roughly 17 hyperthyroidism-to-ophthalmopathy patients. TCR beta repertoire signatures were used to distinguish Graves' ophthalmopathy from Graves' hyperthyroidism and to predict progression to ophthalmopathy. Results the study describes overall, beyond this receptor: Ophthalmopathy was separated from stable hyperthyroidism by the 13-signature model with just under 90% sensitivity and about 81% specificity in cross-validation and with 80%/75% in the test set. Most expanded thyroid clonotypes with a frequency above 0.001 also appeared in blood, which suggests that blood repertoires may reflect the immune response in the thyroid. In validation, the model predicted ophthalmopathy progression with 70.59% sensitivity and approximately 78% specificity; approximately 12 predicted patients were CT-confirmed with GO in a median of approximately 6.5 months. Sample size was not statistically predetermined, and group allocation was not concealed from the investigators.

For repertoire sequencing, the TCR beta CDR3 regions were amplified from RNA transcripts. A first-round RT-PCR used HTBI primers with the Qiagen OneStep RT-PCR kit, followed by a second-round multiplex PCR, size selection and purification. The libraries underwent paired-end sequencing with 100 bp reads on an Illumina HiSeq2000. As for how the authors treated the data: Reads were processed with SOAPnuke, discarding reads with adapters, uncalled bases, mean Phred below 15, or no exact constant-primer or identifier match. High-quality paired reads were merged with COPE v1.2.5. Clonotypes were defined as unique nucleotide sequences and were aligned to IMGT TRB V, D and J references using MiTCR v1.1. Analysis was restricted to V-J combinations with a frequency above 0.0001, which covered roughly 99% of repertoires. A TCR clonal expansion and chaos score per V-J combination was defined as the ratio of F50 clonal expansion to chaos observed in the TCRdist matrix. Welch's t-statistics and random forest were used to narrow the features down to roughly twelve V-J combinations, which were then fed into a naive Bayes classifier. Thyroid-blood repertoire similarity was quantified with the Morisita-Horn index. Starting from the raw public reads, TCRdb applied fastp trimming at Q25, assembled clones with MiXCR and retained in-frame beta chains. CDR3 protein sequences are deduplicated, and each keeps its most common genes and DNA. The V and J calls and clone size are TCRdb's, not the authors'. This sample lists under 800,000 distinct CDR3 sequences; 20% to 25% were detected once. Of the sample, roughly 6.9% falls within the top ten clones.

Stable hyperthyroidism was defined as no progression to ophthalmopathy within 18 months of follow-up. Patients with hyperthyroidism were aged 18 to 65 years, had been newly diagnosed, and had a disease duration of less than 2 months. Patients with other autoimmune diseases, uncontrolled infections, pregnancy or lactation were excluded from the study. Clinical symptoms, serum thyroxine, TRAb, thyroid ultrasound and orbital computed tomography formed the basis of the diagnosis. Using Ficoll-Paque density gradient centrifugation, PBMCs were isolated from about 9.2 ml of fresh peripheral blood. Total RNA was extracted using Trizol reagent, and RNA quality was checked on an Agilent 2100 Bioanalyzer.

The sequenced sample was peripheral blood. The chain is made from TRBV2 and TRBJ1-6; TRBD1 lines up with 7 middle nucleotides. This receptor was identified in a young woman with stable Graves' hyperthyroidism. Some clones in this sample may be carry-over from other donors' samples. Donor details come from another sample of the same person, matched by shared clones. CDR3 loop: CASRPDRDSPLHF. The bases read TGTGCCAGCAGGCCCGACAGGGACTCACCCCTCCACTTT.